The clone carrying this T cell receptor (beta chain) was seen repeatedly, ten times or more. Antigen: not known. These data come from a study of regulatory T cells in long-lasting Graves disease. Findings of the study overall: Those with persistent Graves' had less TCR diversity than newly diagnosed patients.

Through Arm-PCR of CDR3 regions and iRepertoire HTBI primers, TCR beta libraries were built. Using its own MiXCR run on the multiplex PCR reads, TCRdb lists one record per CDR3 protein. The sample contains 300,000 to 400,000 distinct CDR3 sequences, over 15% of which appear only once. Between the trimmed V and J ends, which lost 7 bases and 3 bases, there was a span of 16 bases. Germline CDR1 and CDR2: MDHEN and SYDVKM. This CDR3 spans 15 amino acids. The time point was: newly diagnosed GD, antithyroid drugs for less than 3 months. After RNA was extracted from PBMCs, the TCR library was made from it. In this cohort, patients came from an endocrinology department located in Xi'an, China. Another study also made use of these data, one on T cells in Graves' hyperthyroidism and ophthalmopathy. According to that study: Not enrolled were patients with uncontrolled infection, other autoimmune disease, pregnancy or lactation. With the HTBI primer set, the TCR CDR3 went through a first round of RT-PCR.

The V and J genes are TRBV28 and TRBJ2-1, with D hard to call. The TCR was taken from a man between 35 and 55 years old with Graves disease. The sequencing used peripheral blood mononuclear cells (PBMCs), collected at new diagnosis, from a patient treated with antithyroid drugs. The CDR3 DNA is TGTGCCAGCAACCCCGGTCGCAACAGCTACAATGAGCAGTTCTTC. Translating gives CASNPGRNSYNEQFF.